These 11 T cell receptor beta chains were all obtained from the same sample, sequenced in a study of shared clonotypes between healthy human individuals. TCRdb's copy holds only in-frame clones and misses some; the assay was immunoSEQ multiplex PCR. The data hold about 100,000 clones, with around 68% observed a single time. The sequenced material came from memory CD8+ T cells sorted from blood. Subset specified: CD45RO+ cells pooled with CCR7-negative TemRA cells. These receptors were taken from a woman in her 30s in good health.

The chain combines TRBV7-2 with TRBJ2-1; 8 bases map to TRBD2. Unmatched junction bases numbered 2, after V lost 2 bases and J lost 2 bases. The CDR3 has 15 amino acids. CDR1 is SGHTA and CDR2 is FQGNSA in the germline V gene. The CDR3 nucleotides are TGTGCCAGCAGCTTAAGCGGGAGCACCTACAATGAGCAGTTCTTC. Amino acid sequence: CASSLSGSTYNEQFF.

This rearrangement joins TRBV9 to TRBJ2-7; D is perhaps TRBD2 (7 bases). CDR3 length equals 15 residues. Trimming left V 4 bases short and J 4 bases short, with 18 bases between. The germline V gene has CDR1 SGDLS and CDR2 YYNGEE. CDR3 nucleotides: TGTGCCAGCAGCTTTTTCGGGGGGCTGGGATACGAGCAGTACTTC. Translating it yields CASSFFGGLGYEQYF.

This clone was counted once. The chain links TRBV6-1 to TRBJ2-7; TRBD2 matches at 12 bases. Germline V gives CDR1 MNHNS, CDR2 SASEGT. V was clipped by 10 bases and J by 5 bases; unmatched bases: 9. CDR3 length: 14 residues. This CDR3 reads CATPTSGRNDEQYF. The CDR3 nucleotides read TGTGCCACCCCGACTAGCGGGAGAAACGACGAGCAGTACTTC.

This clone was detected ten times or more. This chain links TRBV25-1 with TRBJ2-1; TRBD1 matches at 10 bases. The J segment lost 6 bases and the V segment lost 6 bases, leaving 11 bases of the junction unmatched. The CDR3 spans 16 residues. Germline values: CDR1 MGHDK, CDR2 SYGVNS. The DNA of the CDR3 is TGTGCCAGCAGAACTTCAACGGGACAGGGGACCAATGAGCAGTTCTTC. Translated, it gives CASRTSTGQGTNEQFF.

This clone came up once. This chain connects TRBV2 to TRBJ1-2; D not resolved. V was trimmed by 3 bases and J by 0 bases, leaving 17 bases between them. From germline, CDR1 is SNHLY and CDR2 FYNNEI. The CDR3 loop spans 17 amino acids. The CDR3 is CASSDFRAERPNYGYTF. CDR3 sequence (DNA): TGTGCCAGCAGTGATTTTCGAGCGGAAAGGCCTAACTATGGCTACACCTTC.

The CDR3 region is CASSPEPGHNEQYF. The DNA of the CDR3 is TGTGCCAGCAGCCCGGAGCCGGGACACAACGAGCAGTACTTC. This rearrangement joins TRBV4-2 to TRBJ2-7; tentative D call: TRBD1 (6 bases). The germline gives CDR1 LGHNA, CDR2 YNFKEQ. The length of the CDR3 is 14 residues. Deletions cut 4 bases from V and 5 bases from J, with 15 bases between.

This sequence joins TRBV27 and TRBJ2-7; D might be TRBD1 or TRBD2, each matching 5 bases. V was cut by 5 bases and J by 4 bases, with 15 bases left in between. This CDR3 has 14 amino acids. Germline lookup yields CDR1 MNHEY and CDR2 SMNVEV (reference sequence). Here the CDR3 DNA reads TGTGCCAGCAGTCCATTCGTTGGGGGTTACGAGCAGTACTTC. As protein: CASSPFVGGYEQYF.

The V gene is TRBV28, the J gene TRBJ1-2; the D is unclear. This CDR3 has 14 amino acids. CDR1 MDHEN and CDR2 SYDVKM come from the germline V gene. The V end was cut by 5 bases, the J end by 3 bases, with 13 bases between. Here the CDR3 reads CASSETLTHYGYTF. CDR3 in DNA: TGTGCCAGCAGTGAGACCCTTACGCACTATGGCTACACCTTC.

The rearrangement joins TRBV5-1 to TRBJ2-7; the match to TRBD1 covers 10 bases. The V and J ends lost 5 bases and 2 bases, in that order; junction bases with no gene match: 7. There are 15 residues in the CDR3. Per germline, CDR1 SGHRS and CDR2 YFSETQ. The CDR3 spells CASSFAGQGPYEQYF. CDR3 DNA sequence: TGCGCCAGCAGTTTCGCGGGACAGGGGCCCTACGAGCAGTACTTC. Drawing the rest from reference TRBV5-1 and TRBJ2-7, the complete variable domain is KAGVTQTPRYLIKTRGQQVTLSCSPISGHRSVSWYQQTPGQGLQFLFEYFSETQRNKGNFPGRFSGRQFSNSRSEMNVSTLELGDSALYLCASSFAGQGPYEQYFGPGTRLTVT.

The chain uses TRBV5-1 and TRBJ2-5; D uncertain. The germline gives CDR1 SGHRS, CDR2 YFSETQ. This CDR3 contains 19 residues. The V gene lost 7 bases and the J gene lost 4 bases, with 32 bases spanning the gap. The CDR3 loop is CASGPLVGPLGFWAETQYF. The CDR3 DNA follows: TGCGCCAGCGGGCCCTTGGTAGGGCCCCTGGGATTTTGGGCAGAGACCCAGTACTTC.

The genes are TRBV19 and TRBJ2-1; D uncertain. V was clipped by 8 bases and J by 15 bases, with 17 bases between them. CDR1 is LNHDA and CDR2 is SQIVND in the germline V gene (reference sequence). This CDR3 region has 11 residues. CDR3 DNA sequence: TGTGCCAGTGGCCCGGTGCTTCCTTTGTTCTTC. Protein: CASGPVLPLFF.